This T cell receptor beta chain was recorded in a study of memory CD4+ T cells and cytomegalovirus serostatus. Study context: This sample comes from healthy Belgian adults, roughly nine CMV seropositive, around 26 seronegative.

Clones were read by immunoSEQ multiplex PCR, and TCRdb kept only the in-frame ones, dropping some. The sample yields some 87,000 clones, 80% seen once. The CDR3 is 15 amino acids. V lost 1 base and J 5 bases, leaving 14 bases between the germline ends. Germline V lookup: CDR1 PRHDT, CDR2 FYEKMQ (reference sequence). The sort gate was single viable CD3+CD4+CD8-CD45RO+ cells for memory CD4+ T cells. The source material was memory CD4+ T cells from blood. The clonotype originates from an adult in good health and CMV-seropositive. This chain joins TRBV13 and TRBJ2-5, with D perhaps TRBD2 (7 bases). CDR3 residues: CASSLERGGSETQYF. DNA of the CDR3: TGTGCCAGCAGCTTAGAGAGGGGGGGGTCGGAGACCCAGTACTTC.